This TCR beta chain was profiled in a study of OX40 agonist ivuxolimab in advanced cancers. This clone was detected only once. Libraries were prepared by immunoSEQ multiplex PCR; TCRdb keeps only in-frame clonotypes and omits some of them. There are some 55,000 clones in the sample; roughly 73% occur only once, and 2% to 3% lies in the top ten. This CDR3 has 14 amino acids. Germline CDR1 reads MDHEN; CDR2 reads SYDVKM. Losses at the gene ends were 3 bases for V and 4 bases for J; bases not matched to a gene: 5. The sequence came from an adult with an advanced solid tumor such as melanoma, head and neck, liver or kidney cancer. The rearrangement joins TRBV28 to TRBJ1-2, with 7 bases fitting TRBD1. The sample consisted of CD4+ or CD8+ T cells sorted from blood, taken in a trial of the OX40 agonist ivuxolimab. The CDR3 DNA reads as TGTGCCAGCAGTTTTAGGGGGCCGGGCTATGGCTACACCTTC. It translates to CASSFRGPGYGYTF.